In its sample, the clone carrying this T cell receptor (beta chain) was seen many times. Alpha and beta chains were covered, as first-strand cDNA relied on TRAV- and TRBV-specific primers. The TCRs were subjected to amplification over about 20 PCR cycles employing a constant-region primer in conjunction with a V-primer adapter. It was by in vitro transcription that isolated mRNA was amplified. MiXCR was run by TCRdb on the reads, yielding one entry per CDR3 protein. This sample carries under 40,000 distinct CDR3 sequences, 45% to 55% of them seen once, and the ten largest clones take approximately 6%. V dropped 3 bases and J dropped 8 bases, with 17 bases sitting between them. CDR1 is LNHDA and CDR2 is SQIVND in the germline V gene (reference sequence). There are 15 residues in the CDR3. Time point defined: after trial treatment. Treatment indicated: LDRT plus nivolumab, ipilimumab, low-dose cyclophosphamide and aspirin (RACIN trial). As their treatment, donors received nivolumab, ipilimumab, aspirin, low-dose cyclophosphamide and low-dose radiotherapy.

The data derive from a study of low-dose radiotherapy and immunotherapy resistance in tumors. The source is a male donor with gallbladder cancer. This chain uses TRBV19 with TRBJ2-1, with D possibly matching TRBD2 (6 bases). Sample: PBMCs, taken after low-dose radiotherapy plus immunotherapy. CDR3 amino acids: CASSIGGNRVDEQFF. The CDR3 coding sequence is TGTGCCAGTAGTATTGGGGGGAACCGGGTCGATGAGCAGTTCTTC.